This T cell receptor beta chain was observed in a study of shared clonotypes between healthy human individuals. In the case of this clone: The antigen is unknown.

Trimming pared 0 bases from V and 1 base from J, leaving 13 bases between. The CDR3 contains 17 residues. Per the germline V gene, CDR1 is LGHNA and CDR2 is YNFKEQ. Deep-level settings were used for running the assay. TCRdb's table, derived via immunoSEQ multiplex PCR, lists solely in-frame clones and lacks some. The sample includes about 2,200,000 clones, roughly 91% of them seen just once. Study-wide points: Clonotypes not shared had lower generation probabilities than those common to all four donors. Naive subsets typically showed greater estimated richness than memory subsets. Genetic and exposure-history diversity was limited by the small donor number.

Naive CD8 cells lacked CD45RO and underwent positive selection for CCR7, leaving out terminally differentiated effector memory CD45RA+ cells. The chain employs TRBV4-2 and TRBJ2-4, with D unclear. The origin of this receptor is a man aged 18 to 29 in good health. Some clones in this sample may be carry-over from other donors' samples. What was sequenced was naive CD8+ T cells from PBMCs. The CDR3 DNA is TGTGCCAGCAGCCAAGAGGAATCCGGGTGGGCCAAAAACATTCAGTACTTC. This sequence encodes CASSQEESGWAKNIQYF.